Presented here are 8 T cell receptor beta chains from one specimen sequenced in a study of shared clonotypes between healthy human individuals. The method was immunoSEQ multiplex PCR; TCRdb's version includes in-frame clones alone and lacks a portion of them. This table has around 2,100,000 clones, about 94% appearing once. Naive CD8 cells were CD45RO-negative, positively selected for CCR7, excluding terminally differentiated effector memory CD45RA+ cells. Sequenced: naive CD8+ T cells sorted from blood. The receptors were sampled from a man between 18 and 35 years old in good health.

Turning to this clone: Other DNA sequences from this sample encode an identical CDR3 as well. The V gene is TRBV6-5, the J gene TRBJ1-5, with no clear D. CDR3 length equals 13 residues. V shed 3 bases and J shed 0 bases, with 3 bases lying between them. Germline CDR1 and CDR2: MNHEY and SVGAGI. CDR3 amino acids: CASSYYSNQPQHF. In DNA, the CDR3 is TGTGCCAGCAGTTATTATAGCAATCAGCCCCAGCATTTT.

The chain couples TRBV6-5 to TRBJ2-1, with D maybe TRBD1 (6 bases). Germline V gives CDR1 MNHEY, CDR2 SVGAGI. This CDR3 has 13 residues. V was pared by 6 bases and J by 9 bases, with 15 bases between. CDR3 nucleotide sequence: TGTGCCAGCAGGGTGACAGGAAGTGGTGAGCAGTTCTTC. Translation gives CASRVTGSGEQFF.

This sequence joins TRBV27 and TRBJ1-2; D unclear. Germline loops: CDR1 MNHEY, CDR2 SMNVEV (reference sequence). Trimming removed 5 bases at V and 8 bases at J, with 6 bases between. The CDR3 runs 10 residues. The CDR3 DNA reads as TGTGCCAGCAGTCCCGGGGGCTACACCTTC. Translating it yields CASSPGGYTF.

The chain links TRBV7-9 to TRBJ2-3, with TRBD2 as a possible D gene (5 bases). Per germline, CDR1 SEHNR and CDR2 FQNEAQ (reference sequence). Trimming stripped 0 bases from V and 4 bases from J, with 8 bases between. CDR3 length: 14 amino acids. CDR3 sequence (DNA): TGTGCCAGCAGCTTAGCGCGGGTCCCAGATACGCAGTATTTT. This translates into CASSLARVPDTQYF.

The rearrangement joins TRBV21-1 to TRBJ2-1; the table assigns TRBD2, which was not confirmed against the DNA. TRBV21-1 is marked as a pseudogene. CDR3 length equals 16 residues. The CDR3 protein is CASSKAYFAVYNEQFF. The CDR3 DNA sequence: TGTGCCAGCAGCAAAGCCTACTTTGCCGTTTACAATGAGCAGTTCTTC.

This chain connects TRBV9 to TRBJ2-1; TRBD2 aligns across 11 bases. CDR3 length equals 18 residues. V lost 0 bases, J lost 9 bases, and 14 bases stayed unmatched. CDR1 and CDR2 from the germline V gene are SGDLS and YYNGEE. CDR3 loop: CASSVDGASGGTHGEQFF. As DNA, the CDR3 is TGTGCCAGCAGCGTAGACGGGGCTAGCGGGGGGACCCACGGTGAGCAGTTCTTC.

CDR3 loop: CASSLEFLGEGGWNNQPQHF. CDR3 DNA sequence: TGTGCCAGCAGCTTAGAGTTCCTGGGGGAGGGCGGATGGAACAATCAGCCCCAGCATTTT. V usage is TRBV7-8 and J usage is TRBJ1-5, with D tentatively TRBD1 (5 bases). This CDR3 spans 20 amino acids. CDR1 and CDR2 (germline): SGHVS, FQNEAQ. Deletions cut 1 base from V and 3 bases from J, with 25 bases between.

This rearrangement joins TRBV15 to TRBJ2-7; perhaps TRBD1 as D (6 bases). The CDR3 spans 16 residues. The V and J ends lost 5 bases and 6 bases respectively, with 23 bases between them. The germline CDR1 and CDR2 sequences are LNHNV and YYDKDF (reference sequence). The CDR3 DNA reads as TGTGCCACCAGCGAGGGGGACCGACTTCCCGACGGCGAGCAGTACTTC. Translation gives CATSEGDRLPDGEQYF.